The subject of this entry is one TCR beta chain. The antigen remains unidentified. From germline, CDR1 is SQVTM and CDR2 ANQGSEA. V was pared by 6 bases and J by 3 bases, with 12 bases between. The CDR3 is made up of 12 amino acids. This sample was included in a study of blood T cells in healthy people across ages. Overall study findings and caveats: Long-lived donors had more naive CD4+ cells and higher diversity than aged donors.

The people who gave samples were healthy Caucasians from Russia, aged about 6 to 95. Using a J-beta primer mix together with a sample-barcoded 5' primer, a second PCR was run for about 6 to 12 cycles. Template switching added a 12-random-nucleotide identifier to every cDNA molecule. TCRdb reprocessed the 5' RACE reads with MiXCR, giving one entry per CDR3 protein. The sample yields about 380,000 distinct CDR3 sequences, approximately 51% seen once. The chain is built from TRBV29-1 and TRBJ2-7; D call uncertain. The material sequenced was blood. The source of this sequence is a man aged 55 to 70 in good health. This CDR3 is CSVRTRFYEQYF. CDR3 nucleotides: TGCAGCGTCCGAACAAGGTTCTACGAGCAGTACTTC.